This T cell receptor (beta chain) stems from a study of HIV-infected patients and healthy controls. General study results and limits: Compared with untreated HIV+ repertoires, healthy controls showed roughly threefold more distinct CDR3s and higher Shannon diversity.

Many counts were recorded for this clonotype. Its antigen is undetermined. No cell fractionation was done, so the repertoire covers all unsorted peripheral blood T cells. CDR1 and CDR2 from the germline V gene are SGHTA and FQGNSA. The CDR3 extends over 15 amino acids. The V and J ends lost 5 bases and 7 bases, in that order; junction bases with no gene match: 9. cDNA was made from approximately 500 ng RNA using alpha and beta constant primers. Alpha and beta chain libraries were made separately by chain-specific third strand synthesis with multiplexing indices. All rearrangements within a chain used one primer pair; cDNA molecules carried barcodes. The cDNA received a 5' RACE adapter containing a random hexamer plus an SP2 sequencing primer site. Each CDR3 protein gets one entry after TCRdb re-called the 5' RACE reads with MiXCR. In the table there are roughly 9,700 distinct CDR3 sequences, 7% to 9% of which are singletons.

Sequenced sample: blood. This chain links TRBV7-2 with TRBJ1-5, with 9 nucleotides matching TRBD1. This receptor was obtained from an adult in good health. This chain's CDR3 is CASSPRTGVNQPQHF. DNA of the CDR3: TGTGCCAGCAGCCCCCGGACAGGGGTGAACCAGCCCCAGCATTTT.